What follows describes a single T cell receptor (beta chain). No antigen is known for it. Among the patients, aged 18 to 65, hyperthyroidism was newly diagnosed and had lasted under 2 months. The sample comes from a study of T cells in Graves' hyperthyroidism and ophthalmopathy. Study results and caveats: It was a median approximately 7.1 months before onset that the model predicted ophthalmopathy.

TCR beta CDR3 regions were amplified from RNA transcripts. HTBI primers were the set used in a first-round RT-PCR of the TCR CDR3. Each CDR3 protein is one row after TCRdb ran MiXCR on the multiplex PCR reads. This table holds a few hundred thousand distinct CDR3 sequences, 15% to 18% found once. V shed 2 bases and J 3 bases; nucleotides not matched to a gene: 10. Germline loops: CDR1 MNHEY, CDR2 SVGAGI. This CDR3 has 17 amino acids. What was sequenced was blood. This sequence was found in a woman aged 18-29 years with Graves' hyperthyroidism. The chain recombines TRBV6-5 with TRBJ1-2; 9 bases line up with TRBD1. CDR3 bases: TGTGCCAGCAGTTACGCGGGACAGGGTCATTTTCACTATGGCTACACCTTC. Its translation is CASSYAGQGHFHYGYTF.